This T cell receptor beta chain was obtained from a study of tumor and adjacent non-tumor tissue in lung cancer. Across the study: Aged about 31 to 76 years, patients included 10 men and 5 women with stage I to III disease.

The CDR3 consists of 16 residues. Germline V gene sequence: CDR1 MDHEN, CDR2 SYDVKM. Points from the study as a whole: Tumor repertoires had a smaller top 100 clone share than normal lung. Tumor TCR diversity, when higher, was linked to shorter survival.

No cell sorting was done before RNA was extracted from the tissue. A modified ARM-PCR protocol with three rounds of nested PCR amplified TCRbeta. Using its own MiXCR run on the multiplex PCR reads, TCRdb lists one record per CDR3 protein. The sample contains about 75,000 distinct CDR3 sequences, under 80% of which appear only once. Details on this clonotype: The antigen is not known. A much bigger clone sits one base away, suggesting this may be a read error.

This sequence joins TRBV28 and TRBJ2-2; D might be TRBD1 (7 bases). The clonotype originates from a woman aged 45-65 years with non-small cell lung cancer. Material for sequencing was lung tumor tissue. CDR3 protein: CASSPRGAENTGERFF. In DNA form, the CDR3 reads TGTGCCAGCAGTCCCAGGGGGGCGGAGAACACCGGGGAGCGGTTTTTT.